The following is a T cell receptor beta chain sequence with its context. Its target antigen remains unknown. Nothing much larger sits one base from this clone, and base qualities are not available. The record originates from a study of blood T cell repertoires in COVID-19 (TCRdb year 2020). Concerning the study at large: Collaborator samples came from the United States, Italy and Spain and covered acute and convalescent phases of COVID-19. The material from the prospective study consisted of cDNA or gDNA derived from T cells, B-cell-depleted T cells, or PBMCs. Deeply sampled blood TCRbeta repertoires from subjects exposed to, actively infected with, or recovered from COVID-19 were included in the dataset. A freely available public database, intended as a resource for researchers studying the immune response to SARS-CoV-2, is where the repertoires were released. Samples were obtained from the ongoing ImmuneRACE study (first 160 participants) and from 1,254 subjects provided by 6 global collaborators. Nearly every sample came with metadata listing a de-identified subject ID, COVID-19 status, age in years and sex. Where available, HLA class I and class II types were taken from metadata supplied by the sample provider and were not determined by assay-based typing.

Participants in the prospective study were enrolled through a virtual design, were aged about 18 to 90 years, and lived in fewer than 30 United States geographic areas. To assign participants to cohorts, the prospective study relied on clinical history that participants themselves reported in a screening survey and a study questionnaire. Recovered participants in ImmuneRACE Cohort 3 were defined by two consecutive negative NP/OP PCR tests, clearance by a healthcare professional, or resolution of symptoms. Each participant in the prospective study had whole blood, serum and a nasopharyngeal or oropharyngeal swab collected by mobile phlebotomists. Over an approximately 2-month period, participants in the prospective study had the option of providing additional blood draws and questionnaires. Before DNA extraction, blood samples from the prospective study were shipped at room temperature or frozen.

Inclusive of the bounding cysteine and phenylalanine, the CDR3 is 18 residues long. The retained sequence is limited to the CDR3, 54 bases, with the frame set at the first base. CDR1 and CDR2 are read off the germline V gene as SGHTA and FQGTGA. The germline ends are 20 bases apart after V is trimmed by 5 bases and J by 0 bases. TCRbeta CDR3 regions were amplified from genomic DNA by means of the immunoSEQ Assay, a bias-controlled multiplex PCR. On the authors' methods: Within the assay, amplification of reference gene primers was used to estimate how many nucleated cells each sample contained. Sequence reads were collapsed and filtered to measure the absolute abundance of every unique TCRbeta CDR3 rearrangement. Productive Simpson clonality was computed per sample as the square root of Simpson's diversity index over productive rearrangements. TCRdb obtained this table from immuneACCESS and retained in-frame rearrangements with V and J assigned. These tables miss some clones; where compared with another copy, unresolved V genes account for less than half of the shortfall, and the remainder is unexplained. V and J calls and clone size are copied from that table; D and trimming were computed from the DNA. The sample table lists fewer than 350,000 clones, under 90% of them with a count of one. Approximately 5% of the sample rests with the top ten.

The research as a whole found: How much clinical and demographic metadata was included differed by source and by participant, and the metadata was provided uncurated.

The V and J segments used are TRBV7-3 and TRBJ2-1; matching of 5 bases hints at TRBD2 as the D gene. The origin of this receptor is a man between 60 and 75 years old who had recovered from COVID-19. The source material was PBMCs or T cells enriched from blood (not recorded which). The CDR3 protein sequence reads: CASSTPNEAALSYNEQFF. In nucleotide form, the sequence is TGTGCCAGCAGCACACCAAATGAAGCGGCCCTCTCCTACAATGAGCAGTTCTTC. With all but the CDR3 taken from the reference TRBV7-3 and TRBJ2-1 genes, the full variable domain is: GAGVSQTPSNKVTEKGKYVELRCDPISGHTALYWYRQSLGQGPEFLIYFQGTGAADDSGLPNDRFFAVRPEGSVSTLKIQRTERGDSAVYLCASSTPNEAALSYNEQFFGPGTRLTVL.